This entry concerns a single T cell receptor (beta chain). Its specificity is unknown. Preparing the TCRbeta library involved the use of unique molecular identifiers. TCRdb independently ran MiXCR on the PCR reads; one entry per CDR3 protein. Among about 640,000 distinct CDR3 sequences listed, over 10% were seen once. V was clipped by 6 bases and J by 3 bases; unmatched bases: 2. This CDR3 has 13 residues. CDR1 DFQATT and CDR2 SNEGSKA come from the germline V gene (reference sequence). The record originates from a study of T-cell reconstitution after alpha-beta-depleted transplantation in children. Points from the study as a whole: Diversity of TCRbeta at day 60 was high in some patients, arising from surviving recipient T cells and thymic progenitors. Once a year had passed after transplant, T-cell counts and diversity came mostly from newly produced T cells. Reportedly, alpha-beta T cells present about two months post-transplant originated from several hundred expanded clones of graft origin.

The sample here was PBMCs, mostly from graft donor cells, taken 360 days after TCRalphabeta/CD19-depleted stem cell transplant. This sequence originates from a male patient aged 10 to 17 who had a stem cell transplant for acute myeloid leukemia, so the T cells may come from the graft donor. V is TRBV20-1 and J is TRBJ2-1, with TRBD2 matching 10 bases. CDR3 sequence: CSALAGVYNEQFF. DNA of the CDR3: TGCAGTGCCCTAGCGGGAGTCTACAATGAGCAGTTCTTC.